Listed below are T cell receptor beta chains from one sample, sequenced in a study of blood T cell repertoires in COVID-19. Clones were read by immunoSEQ multiplex PCR, and TCRdb kept only the in-frame ones, dropping some. The table shows about 150,000 clones, with roughly nine tenths occurring only once. The sample taken for sequencing was peripheral blood. The receptors here all came from a woman aged 55-70 years with active or convalescent COVID-19. Both conserved end residues are part of each CDR3. D genes are given only for firm matches. Size tells how often a clone was seen (once, few, many) or the class of an expanded clone, and some rows leave it out.

j_call v_call d_call clone_size cdr3_nt cdr3_aa
TRBJ1-1 TRBV6-2/TRBV6-3 TRBD1 NA TGTGCCAGCAGCGACGTTGGACAGGGGGCTTCTGAAGCTTTCTTT CASSDVGQGASEAFF
TRBJ2-1 TRBV7-9 NA once TGTGCCAGCAGCTTCGCTGGACAGTTTTTAGGGTTCTTC CASSFAGQFLGFF
TRBJ1-2 TRBV12-3/TRBV12-4 NA NA TGTGCCAGCAGTCGAAGACAGAACTATGGCTACACCTTC CASSRRQNYGYTF
TRBJ1-1 TRBV7-8 NA NA TGTGCCAGCAGCCGAGGACTGCTTACTGAAGCTTTCTTT CASSRGLLTEAFF
TRBJ1-1 TRBV6-5 NA few TGTGCCAGCCTCTCGCTACAGGCCCGAGCTGAAGCTTTCTTT CASLSLQARAEAFF
TRBJ2-1 TRBV4-3 TRBD2 NA TGCGCCAGCAGCCCACCCAGGAGATCCGGGACTAGCGGGGGGAGCTCCTACAATGAGCAGTTCTTC CASSPPRRSGTSGGSSYNEQFF
TRBJ1-5 TRBV6-6 NA NA TGTGCCAGCAGTTACAAGGGGACAAATCAGCCCCAGCATTTT CASSYKGTNQPQHF
TRBJ1-1 TRBV4-1 TRBD1 NA TGCGCCAGCAGTCGACAGGGGGCCTCGAACACTGAAGCTTTCTTT CASSRQGASNTEAFF
TRBJ1-6 TRBV5-1 NA NA TGCGCCAGCAGCTTGGACAGAATTCCTAATTCACCCCTCCACTTT CASSLDRIPNSPLHF
TRBJ1-4 TRBV6-5 NA NA TGTGCCAGCAGTCGTATAGAGGGCGGTGAAAAACTGTTTTTT CASSRIEGGEKLFF
TRBJ2-6 TRBV13 NA NA TGTGCCAGCAGCCCGGGGAGGACTGGGGCCAACGTCCTGACTTTC CASSPGRTGANVLTF
TRBJ1-4 TRBV7-2 TRBD1 NA TGTGCCAGCAGCCTACGGACAGGGCTCCAAGCTAATGAAAAACTGTTTTTT CASSLRTGLQANEKLFF
TRBJ1-2 TRBV4-3 TRBD1 NA TGCGCCAGCAGCCAAGAGGGACAGGGAAGGACGGGCTACACCTTC CASSQEGQGRTGYTF
TRBJ2-7 TRBV5-1 NA NA TGCGCCAGCAGCTTGCTACAGAGCTACGAGCAGTACTTC CASSLLQSYEQYF
TRBJ2-5 TRBV2 NA NA TGTGCCAGCATTCGGACAATCCTTGAGACCCAGTACTTC CASIRTILETQYF
TRBJ1-1 TRBV6-5 TRBD1 NA TGTGCCAGCAGGAAACAGGGGCACACTGAAGCTTTCTTT CASRKQGHTEAFF
TRBJ2-1 TRBV5-1 NA NA TGCGCCAGCAGCTTGGGGGACTCTTTCTCCTACAATGAGCAGTTCTTC CASSLGDSFSYNEQFF
TRBJ1-2 TRBV12-5 NA NA TGTGCTAGTGGTTTGATCAACAGATACTATGGCTACACCTTC CASGLINRYYGYTF
TRBJ2-7 TRBV7-2 TRBD1 few TGTGCCAGCAGTCAAGCACGGGACAGCTACGAGCAGTACTTC CASSQARDSYEQYF
TRBJ1-4 TRBV7-8 NA NA TGTGCCAGCAGCTTACGGGGTCCCGAAAAACTGTTTTTT CASSLRGPEKLFF
TRBJ1-1 TRBV2 NA NA TGTGCCAGCAGCTTCAGGCTCACTGAAGCTTTCTTT CASSFRLTEAFF
TRBJ2-7 TRBV6-5 TRBD1 once TGTGCCAGCTCCGCGACAGGGGATAGGTACGAGCAGTACTTC CASSATGDRYEQYF
TRBJ2-1 TRBV19 TRBD1 once TGTGCCAGTAGTACTCCGGGACAGGCGGTTGGTGAGCAGTTCTTC CASSTPGQAVGEQFF
TRBJ1-5 TRBV6-6 TRBD1 NA TGTGCCAGCAGGGGGACAGGGAAAAATCAGCCCCAGCATTTT CASRGTGKNQPQHF
TRBJ1-2 TRBV5-5 NA medium-sized TGTGCCAGCAGCTCGCCAGGGATCGCGGGCTACACCTTC CASSSPGIAGYTF
TRBJ2-5 TRBV5-1 NA NA TGCGCCAGCAGCTTGCCACGGGGTCCCCAAGAGACCCAGTACTTC CASSLPRGPQETQYF
TRBJ2-7 TRBV19 TRBD1 NA TGTGCCAGTACTCCGGAGGGACAGGGCTACGAGCAGTACTTC CASTPEGQGYEQYF
TRBJ2-5 TRBV6-6 NA NA TGTGCCAGCAGTTACAGACGGGGTCTAGAGACCCAGTACTTC CASSYRRGLETQYF
TRBJ1-1 TRBV12-3/TRBV12-4 NA NA TGTGCCAGCAGTATGCTCCAGGGAACTGAAGCTTTCTTT CASSMLQGTEAFF
TRBJ2-2 TRBV10-3 TRBD1 NA TGTGCCATCAGAGCCGGGACAGGGAACACCGGGGAGCTGTTTTTT CAIRAGTGNTGELFF
TRBJ1-5 TRBV7-8 NA NA TGTGCCAGCAGCTTAGCAGGCGGGGATCAGCCCCAGCATTTT CASSLAGGDQPQHF
TRBJ1-6 TRBV9 NA NA TGTGCCAGCAGCCCCCAGGGAGGGGACTCACCCCTCCACTTT CASSPQGGDSPLHF
TRBJ2-5 TRBV27 NA once TGTGCCAGCAGTTTATCGGGGGGTATAGAGACCCAGTACTTC CASSLSGGIETQYF
TRBJ2-7 TRBV5-1 TRBD1 NA TGCGCCAGCAGCTTTGAGGGGGCGGACGAGCAGTACTTC CASSFEGADEQYF
TRBJ2-1 TRBV20-1 NA NA TGCAGTGCTATCAGGGATCCTGAGCAGTTCTTC CSAIRDPEQFF
TRBJ2-7 TRBV6-4 TRBD1 once TGTGCCAGCAGTGAAGGGACAGAACTGAGCTACGAGCAGTACTTC CASSEGTELSYEQYF
TRBJ1-5 TRBV7-9 TRBD1 NA TGTGCCAGCAGCCGGGACAGGGTAGGTAATCAGCCCCAGCATTTT CASSRDRVGNQPQHF
TRBJ1-1 TRBV3-1/TRBV3-2 NA NA TGTGCCAGCAGCCAACCAGGGTCGTATGAAGCTTTCTTT CASSQPGSYEAFF
TRBJ2-3 TRBV7-2 NA NA TGTGCCAGCAGAGGGACTTACGACACAGATACGCAGTATTTT CASRGTYDTDTQYF